Each of the 24 T cell receptor beta chains below was sequenced from the same sample in a study of CD8 T cells in Susac syndrome. When the RNA was reverse transcribed, random hexamers were used with an input of about 0.5 to 1 ug. One entry per CDR3 protein, called by TCRdb with MiXCR from the immunoSEQ multiplex PCR reads. The sample holds about 300,000 distinct CDR3 sequences, 65% to 90% seen once. Sequencing was done on a sample of CD8+ T cells from PBMCs. These receptors were collected from a human donor with multiple sclerosis.

Only one count was recorded for this clonotype. V gene TRBV27 combines with J gene TRBJ1-2; 9 bases line up with TRBD1. CDR1 is MNHEY and CDR2 is SMNVEV in the germline V gene (reference sequence). The J segment lost 4 bases and the V segment lost 6 bases, leaving 12 bases of the junction unmatched. The CDR3 spans 16 residues. The CDR3 DNA reads TGTGCCAGCAGCTCGACCCTGGACAGGGGAGGCTATGGCTACACCTTC. Encoded protein: CASSSTLDRGGYGYTF.

V gene TRBV4-1 combines with J gene TRBJ1-1; 8 nucleotides line up with TRBD1. CDR3 length: 14 amino acids. J lost 3 bases, V lost 1 base, and 1 base had no gene match. The germline gives CDR1 MGHRA, CDR2 YSYEKL. This CDR3 is CASSQGQGHTEAFF. As DNA, the CDR3 is TGCGCCAGCAGCCAAGGACAGGGGCACACTGAAGCTTTCTTT.

This chain uses TRBV4-3 with TRBJ1-4, with 7 nucleotides matching TRBD1. V gave up 7 bases and J gave up 7 bases; unmatched junction bases: 9. Looked up from germline, CDR1 is LGHNA and CDR2 is YSLEER. CDR3 length equals 14 residues. CDR3 nucleotides: TGCGCCAGCACCTTGGGCAGGGGGGGTGAAAAACTGTTTTTT. It is translated as CASTLGRGGEKLFF.

The chain is built from TRBV5-4 and TRBJ1-2, with D hard to call. Trimming left V 2 bases short and J 4 bases short, with 18 bases between. The germline CDR1 and CDR2 sequences are SGHNT and YYREEE (reference sequence). CDR3 length: 16 residues. This CDR3 reads CASSLWEVALPYGYTF. The CDR3 region has the DNA TGTGCCAGCAGCTTATGGGAGGTGGCTTTGCCCTATGGCTACACCTTC. Supplemented by reference TRBV5-4 and TRBJ1-2, the full variable domain reads ETGVTQSPTHLIKTRGQQVTLRCSSQSGHNTVSWYQQALGQGPQFIFQYYREEENGRGNFPPRFSGLQFPNYSSELNVNALELDDSALYLCASSLWEVALPYGYTFGSGTRLTVV.

The chain employs TRBV15 and TRBJ2-3, with 11 nucleotides matching TRBD2. V trimming: 0 bases; J trimming: 4 bases; junction bases outside the gene matches: 9. From germline, CDR1 is LNHNV and CDR2 YYDKDF (reference sequence). This CDR3 is built from 18 residues. DNA of the CDR3: TGTGCCACCAGCAGAGAGGTAGCGGGAGGGGTTCGGGCAGATACGCAGTATTTT. This codes for CATSREVAGGVRADTQYF.

The V call is TRBV4-3, the J call TRBJ2-2, with TRBD2 as a possible D gene (6 bases). Trimming left V 4 bases short and J 1 base short, with 13 bases between. Germline V gene lookup returns CDR1 LGHNA and CDR2 YSLEER. CDR3 length: 16 residues. The CDR3 coding sequence is TGCGCCAGCAGCCCCGAAGGAGGGAGGAACACCGGGGAGCTGTTTTTT. Translation: CASSPEGGRNTGELFF.

This chain uses TRBV4-3 with TRBJ2-1; D ambiguous. Germline-derived CDR1 and CDR2 are LGHNA and YSLEER. This CDR3 has 14 residues. Trimming left V 0 bases short and J 10 bases short, with 13 bases between. The CDR3 reads CASSQEWILGEQFF. The CDR3, as DNA: TGCGCCAGCAGCCAAGAATGGATACTCGGAGAGCAGTTCTTC.

This chain uses TRBV6-1 with TRBJ1-1, with 7 positions matching TRBD1. V shed 3 bases and J 1 base; nucleotides not matched to a gene: 2. Looked up from germline, CDR1 is MNHNS and CDR2 is SASEGT. CDR3 size: 14 residues. This chain's CDR3 is CASSEYRGNTEAFF. CDR3 DNA: TGTGCCAGCAGTGAGTACAGGGGGAACACTGAAGCTTTCTTT.

The genes are TRBV27 and TRBJ2-5; weak D call: TRBD2 (7 bases). CDR1 and CDR2 (germline): MNHEY, SMNVEV (reference sequence). V dropped 2 bases and J dropped 5 bases, with 12 bases sitting between them. This CDR3 region has 14 residues. This chain's CDR3 is CASSLLGGPETQYF. The CDR3 DNA reads as TGTGCCAGCAGTTTACTGGGGGGGCCTGAGACCCAGTACTTC.

The chain couples TRBV4-3 to TRBJ2-1, with TRBD2 matching 10 bases. V was clipped by 0 bases and J by 0 bases; unmatched bases: 17. Germline assignment: CDR1 LGHNA and CDR2 YSLEER. The CDR3 has 22 amino acids. CDR3 in DNA: TGCGCCAGCAGCCAAGAAGGTCCCCTAGCGGGAGAGGAAATGAGCTCCTACAATGAGCAGTTCTTC. Encoded protein: CASSQEGPLAGEEMSSYNEQFF.

This clonotype is a singleton in its sample. J is TRBJ2-1 and V is TRBV4-3; maybe TRBD1 (6 bases). CDR3 length: 16 amino acids. Germline V gene sequence: CDR1 LGHNA, CDR2 YSLEER. The ends were cut back, 4 bases at V and 8 bases at J, with 21 bases in the middle. The CDR3 loop reads CASSPFSGHTGDEQFF. The CDR3 bases are TGCGCCAGCAGCCCGTTCTCGGGACATACAGGCGATGAGCAGTTCTTC.

The J gene is TRBJ2-7, the V gene TRBV29-1; D unclear. There are 11 residues in the CDR3. The germline V gene has CDR1 SQVTM and CDR2 ANQGSEA. V lost 1 base, J lost 3 bases, and 4 bases lay in between. The CDR3 DNA reads as TGCAGCGTTGAAGCCCGCTACGAGCAGTACTTC. Translating gives CSVEARYEQYF.

The rearrangement uses TRBV18 and TRBJ1-5; D not resolved. Germline lookup yields CDR1 KGHSH and CDR2 LQKENI. The CDR3 covers 13 residues. The V end was cut by 1 base, the J end by 0 bases, with 1 base between. The CDR3 nucleotides are TGTGCCAGCTCACCACTTAGCAATCAGCCCCAGCATTTT. Translated, it gives CASSPLSNQPQHF. The full variable domain, with the rest looked up from reference TRBV18 and TRBJ1-5, is NAGVMQNPRHLVRRRGQEARLRCSPMKGHSHVYWYRQLPEEGLKFMVYLQKENIIDESGMPKERFSAEFPKEGPSILRIQQVVRGDSAAYFCASSPLSNQPQHFGDGTRLSIL.

The V gene is TRBV28, the J gene TRBJ1-2, with no clear D. Germline-derived CDR1 and CDR2 are MDHEN and SYDVKM. V was trimmed by 5 bases and J by 2 bases, leaving 15 bases between them. This CDR3 spans 15 amino acids. The CDR3 DNA is TGTGCCAGCAGTCCTCCAGCCTCGACGAACTATGGCTACACCTTC. Amino acid sequence: CASSPPASTNYGYTF.

The chain carries TRBV27 and TRBJ2-7, with D hard to call. The CDR3 has 14 residues. Per the germline V gene, CDR1 is MNHEY and CDR2 is SMNVEV (reference sequence). V was clipped by 3 bases and J by 5 bases, with 14 bases between them. CDR3 region: CASSLIGRPDEQYF. DNA for the CDR3: TGTGCCAGCAGTTTGATCGGACGTCCGGACGAGCAGTACTTC.

This chain uses TRBV28 with TRBJ2-7; the match to TRBD1 covers 10 bases. CDR3 length: 16 amino acids. Trimming cost V 6 bases and J 1 base; bases outside gene matches: 9. Germline V gene data show CDR1 as MDHEN and CDR2 as SYDVKM. The CDR3 reads CASRGFGQGVSYEQYF. CDR3 bases: TGTGCCAGCAGAGGTTTTGGACAGGGGGTTTCCTACGAGCAGTACTTC.

The chain links TRBV27 to TRBJ1-5, with D unclear. Looked up from germline, CDR1 is MNHEY and CDR2 is SMNVEV (reference sequence). V lost 3 bases and J lost 3, with 12 bases in between. The CDR3 spans 15 residues. The CDR3 DNA follows: TGTGCCAGCAGTTTGGGCGCAGGCTCCAATCAGCCCCAGCATTTT. It specifies CASSLGAGSNQPQHF.

V and J are TRBV5-6 and TRBJ1-4; D gene uncertain. Germline V lookup: CDR1 SGHDT, CDR2 YYEEEE. The V and J ends lost 0 bases and 12 bases respectively, with 6 bases between them. CDR3 size: 11 residues. The CDR3 is CASSLGVELFF. CDR3 in DNA: TGTGCCAGCAGCTTGGGGGTTGAACTGTTTTTT.

The chain couples TRBV27 to TRBJ2-1; D perhaps matches TRBD2 (6 bases). Trimming took off 3 bases at V and 6 bases at J, with 18 bases between the two ends. Germline loops: CDR1 MNHEY, CDR2 SMNVEV (reference sequence). CDR3 length: 16 residues. The CDR3 loop reads CASSFIGPGEFNEQFF. CDR3 nucleotide sequence: TGTGCCAGCAGTTTTATAGGGCCGGGAGAGTTCAATGAGCAGTTCTTC.

This chain joins TRBV29-1 and TRBJ1-1; D call uncertain. This CDR3 has 12 residues. Trimming pared 4 bases from V and 1 base from J, leaving 7 bases between. Per the germline V gene, CDR1 is SQVTM and CDR2 is ANQGSEA. The CDR3 reads CSVVQGNTEAFF. CDR3 sequence (DNA): TGCAGCGTTGTTCAAGGGAACACTGAAGCTTTCTTT.

The chain recombines TRBV30 with TRBJ1-1; possible D gene TRBD1, 6 bases. Per germline, CDR1 GTSNPN and CDR2 SVGIG (reference sequence). The CDR3 consists of 14 residues. V was cut by 0 bases and J by 3 bases, with 11 bases left in between. The CDR3 nucleotides read TGTGCCTGGAGTGTTAACAGGGTGTACACTGAAGCTTTCTTT. This encodes CAWSVNRVYTEAFF.

The V gene is TRBV5-1, the J gene TRBJ2-1, with 10 bases identical to TRBD2. Germline CDR1 SGHRS, CDR2 YFSETQ. After removal of 4 bases from V and 3 bases from J, the junction contained 4 bases not matched to a gene. This CDR3 is 15 amino acids long. The CDR3 sequence: CASSPLAGVYNEQFF. The DNA of the CDR3 is TGCGCCAGCAGCCCGCTAGCGGGAGTCTACAATGAGCAGTTCTTC.

This chain links TRBV10-3 with TRBJ1-1; D gene unclear. Trimming pared 0 bases from V and 1 base from J, leaving 9 bases between. The CDR3 sequence is 15 residues long. CDR1 is ENHRY and CDR2 is SYGVKD in the germline V gene. This chain's CDR3 is CAISESTVGNTEAFF. CDR3 nucleotides: TGTGCCATCAGTGAGTCGACCGTGGGGAACACTGAAGCTTTCTTT.

The chain employs TRBV19 and TRBJ2-7; 8 bases agree with TRBD2. Losses at the gene ends were 7 bases for V and 2 bases for J; bases not matched to a gene: 10. CDR3 length: 15 residues. Germline V gives CDR1 LNHDA, CDR2 SQIVND (reference sequence). Written as DNA, the CDR3 is TGTGCCAGTACCCCGGGGACGGGAGGGCCCTACGAGCAGTACTTC. Translation: CASTPGTGGPYEQYF.